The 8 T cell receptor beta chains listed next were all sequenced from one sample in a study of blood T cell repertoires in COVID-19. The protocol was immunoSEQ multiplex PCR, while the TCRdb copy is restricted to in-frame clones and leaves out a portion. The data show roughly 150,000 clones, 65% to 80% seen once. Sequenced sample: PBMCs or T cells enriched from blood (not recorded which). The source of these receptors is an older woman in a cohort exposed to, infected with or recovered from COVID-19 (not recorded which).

The CDR3: CASSQGNYGYTF. In DNA form, the CDR3 reads TGTGCCAGCAGTCAGGGAAACTATGGCTACACCTTC. The J gene is TRBJ1-2, the V gene TRBV6-2 or TRBV6-3; possible D gene TRBD1, 5 bases. The CDR3 runs to 12 residues. Trimming removed 5 bases from V and 2 bases from J, with 6 bases in between. Germline V gives CDR1 MNHEY, CDR2 SVGEGT.

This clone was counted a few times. In DNA form, the CDR3 reads TGCGCCAGCAGCTTGGGGAATACAGGGTTATACAATGAGCAGTTCTTC. Translating it yields CASSLGNTGLYNEQFF. The chain carries TRBV5-1 and TRBJ2-1; D is perhaps TRBD1 (6 bases). Trimming took 0 bases from V and 4 from J, leaving 14 bases between them. Germline V gene sequence: CDR1 SGHRS, CDR2 YFSETQ. This CDR3 is built from 16 residues.

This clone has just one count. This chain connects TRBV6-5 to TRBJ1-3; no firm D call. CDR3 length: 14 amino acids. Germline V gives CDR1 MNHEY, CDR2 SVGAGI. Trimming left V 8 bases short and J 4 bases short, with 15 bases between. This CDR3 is CASAQPGIGNTIYF. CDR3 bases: TGTGCCAGCGCACAACCGGGGATCGGAAACACCATATATTTT.

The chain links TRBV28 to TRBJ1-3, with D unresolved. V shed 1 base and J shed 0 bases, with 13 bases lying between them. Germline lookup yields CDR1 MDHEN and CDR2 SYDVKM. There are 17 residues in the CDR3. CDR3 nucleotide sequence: TGTGCCAGCAGTTTATTTTTACGGAGAACCTCTGGAAACACCATATATTTT. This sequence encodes CASSLFLRRTSGNTIYF.

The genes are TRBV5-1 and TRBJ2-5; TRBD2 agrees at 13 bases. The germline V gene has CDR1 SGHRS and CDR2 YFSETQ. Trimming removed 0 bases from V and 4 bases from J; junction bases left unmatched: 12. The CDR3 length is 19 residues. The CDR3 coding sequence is TGCGCCAGCAGCTTGGCCACAAGGACTAGCGGGAGCCTTTCAGAGACCCAGTACTTC. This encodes CASSLATRTSGSLSETQYF.

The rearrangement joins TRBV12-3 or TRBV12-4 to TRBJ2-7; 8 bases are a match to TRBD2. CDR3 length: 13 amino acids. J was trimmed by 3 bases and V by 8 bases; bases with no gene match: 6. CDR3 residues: CASSSGGVYEQYF. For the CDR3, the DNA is TGTGCCAGCTCGAGCGGGGGAGTCTACGAGCAGTACTTC.

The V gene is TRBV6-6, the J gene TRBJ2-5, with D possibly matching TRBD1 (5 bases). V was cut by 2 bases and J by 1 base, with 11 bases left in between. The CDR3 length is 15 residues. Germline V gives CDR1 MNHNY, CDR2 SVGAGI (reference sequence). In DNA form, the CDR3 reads TGTGCCAGCAGTTACACGGGCGACAGCCAAGAGACCCAGTACTTC. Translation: CASSYTGDSQETQYF.

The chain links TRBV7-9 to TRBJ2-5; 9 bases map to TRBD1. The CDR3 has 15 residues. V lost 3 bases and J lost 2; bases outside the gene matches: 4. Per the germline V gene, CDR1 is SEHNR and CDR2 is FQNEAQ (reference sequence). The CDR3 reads CASSFTDRGQETQYF. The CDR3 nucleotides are TGTGCCAGCAGCTTTACAGACAGGGGGCAAGAGACCCAGTACTTC.